This T cell receptor (beta chain) was retrieved from a study of response to subunit inactivated influenza vaccine. This clonotype was observed a few times. The CDR3 has 15 residues. V lost 2 bases to trimming and J lost 5 bases, with 14 bases between them. Germline V lookup: CDR1 SGHRS, CDR2 YFSETQ. A single record per CDR3 protein comes from TCRdb applying MiXCR to the RT-PCR reads. The repertoire holds almost 600,000 distinct CDR3 sequences, with around 15% as singletons. The clonotype was recovered from a man aged 45-60 years who received an inactivated influenza vaccine. The V call is TRBV5-1, the J call TRBJ2-1; no definite D call. The specimen comprised PBMCs from blood, sampled less than 13 days after vaccination. The CDR3 DNA reads TGCGCCAGCAGCTTATTGCAGGACCAAAACAATGAGCAGTTCTTC. Translating gives CASSLLQDQNNEQFF. Complete variable domain (other parts from reference TRBV5-1 and TRBJ2-1): KAGVTQTPRYLIKTRGQQVTLSCSPISGHRSVSWYQQTPGQGLQFLFEYFSETQRNKGNFPGRFSGRQFSNSRSEMNVSTLELGDSALYLCASSLLQDQNNEQFFGPGTRLTVL.